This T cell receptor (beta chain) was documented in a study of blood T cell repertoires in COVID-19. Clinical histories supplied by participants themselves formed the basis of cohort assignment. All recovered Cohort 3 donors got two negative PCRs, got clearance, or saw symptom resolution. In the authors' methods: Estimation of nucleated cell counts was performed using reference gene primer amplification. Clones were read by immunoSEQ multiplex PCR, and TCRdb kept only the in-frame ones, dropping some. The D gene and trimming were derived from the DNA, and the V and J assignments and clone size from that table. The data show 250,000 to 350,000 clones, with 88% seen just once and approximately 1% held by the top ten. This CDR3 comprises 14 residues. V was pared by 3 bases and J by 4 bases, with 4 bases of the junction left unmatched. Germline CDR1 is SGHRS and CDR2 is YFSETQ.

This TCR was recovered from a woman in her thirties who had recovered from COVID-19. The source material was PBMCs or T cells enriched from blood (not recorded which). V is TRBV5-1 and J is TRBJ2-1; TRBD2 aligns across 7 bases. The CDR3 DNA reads TGCGCCAGCAGCTCAGGGAGGGATTACAATGAGCAGTTCTTC. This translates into CASSSGRDYNEQFF. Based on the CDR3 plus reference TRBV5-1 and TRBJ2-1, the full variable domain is KAGVTQTPRYLIKTRGQQVTLSCSPISGHRSVSWYQQTPGQGLQFLFEYFSETQRNKGNFPGRFSGRQFSNSRSEMNVSTLELGDSALYLCASSSGRDYNEQFFGPGTRLTVL.